These 3 T cell receptor beta chains came from one sample sequenced in a study of T cell changes during pregnancy in multiple sclerosis (dated by TCRdb to the late 2010s). Library construction relied on the immunoSEQ multiplex PCR assay. TCRdb mirrors the immuneACCESS table, restricted to in-frame sequences. Some clones are absent from its copies; in checked studies, under half trace to an unresolved V gene, and the reason for the others is unknown. A total of around 62,000 clones appear in this sample, just over 90% of them only once. The top ten clones comprise approximately 3.8% of the sample. The sample here was CD8+ T cells from peripheral blood mononuclear cells, taken in the second trimester of pregnancy. The source of these receptors is a female donor with multiple sclerosis, enrolled in a pregnancy study.

The rearrangement joins TRBV27 to TRBJ2-2, with TRBD1 matching over 8 bases. CDR3 length equals 14 residues. Looked up from germline, CDR1 is MNHEY and CDR2 is SMNVEV (reference sequence). Losses at the gene ends were 5 bases for V and 6 bases for J; bases not matched to a gene: 5. CDR3 bases: TGTGCCAGCAGTCCAAGGGACAGGCCCGGGGAGCTGTTTTTT. Protein sequence: CASSPRDRPGELFF.

The table lists this clone with a few counts. The rearrangement joins TRBV7-9 to TRBJ1-1; TRBD1 agrees at 7 bases. Per germline, CDR1 SEHNR and CDR2 FQNEAQ (reference sequence). This CDR3 spans 14 amino acids. The J segment lost 4 bases and the V segment lost 7 bases, leaving 9 bases of the junction unmatched. This CDR3 is CASTLGGLGTEAFF. CDR3 in DNA: TGTGCCAGCACCCTAGGGGGCCTGGGCACTGAAGCTTTCTTT.

The chain carries TRBV5-1 and TRBJ2-1, with 12 bases fitting TRBD1. The germline CDR1 and CDR2 sequences are SGHRS and YFSETQ. After removal of 3 bases from V and 12 bases from J, the junction contained 13 bases not matched to a gene. The CDR3 loop spans 16 amino acids. CDR3 loop: CASSYPGTGGAKGQFF. The DNA of the CDR3 is TGCGCCAGCAGCTACCCCGGGACAGGGGGCGCCAAGGGGCAGTTCTTC.